This entry describes one T cell receptor beta chain. Repertoires were generated with immunoSEQ multiplex PCR, while TCRdb's copy carries only in-frame clones and drops some. Of under 100,000 clones in the sample, approximately 78% were seen once. Germline V gives CDR1 MNHEY, CDR2 SVGAGI. J was trimmed by 4 bases and V by 6 bases; bases with no gene match: 8. The CDR3 has 15 residues. This record comes from a study of blood T cell repertoires in COVID-19. This sequence was found in a human donor in a cohort sampled during active COVID-19. The chain couples TRBV6-5 to TRBJ1-3; TRBD1 aligns across 8 bases. The material sequenced was peripheral blood. The CDR3 DNA reads TGTGCCAGCAGATCCCAGGGGGCGAGAGGAAACACCATATATTTT. This encodes CASRSQGARGNTIYF.